Presented here are 13 T cell receptor beta chains from one specimen sequenced in a study of cytomegalovirus exposure and HLA in healthy donors. Using immunoSEQ multiplex PCR, the repertoire was profiled, and TCRdb retains in-frame clones only, with some absent. The data hold approximately 180,000 clones, with 86% observed a single time. Sequenced material: PBMCs. The receptor set was obtained from a woman under 30 in good health and CMV-seronegative.

The chain joins TRBV19 to TRBJ1-5; D is possibly TRBD1 (6 bases). The CDR3 is made up of 17 amino acids. V was pared by 8 bases and J by 0 bases, with 20 bases between. Germline V gene lookup returns CDR1 LNHDA and CDR2 SQIVND (reference sequence). DNA of the CDR3: TGTGCCAGTTCGGACAGTCGGGGCCCTTATAGCAATCAGCCCCAGCATTTT. This translates into CASSDSRGPYSNQPQHF. Full variable domain (rest looked up from reference TRBV19 and TRBJ1-5): DGGITQSPKYLFRKEGQNVTLSCEQNLNHDAMYWYRQDPGQGLRLIYYSQIVNDFQKGDIAEGYSVSREKKESFPLTVTSAQKNPTAFYLCASSDSRGPYSNQPQHFGDGTRLSIL.

This clone was counted once. The gene calls are TRBV7-6 and TRBJ1-4, with D hard to call. This CDR3 is built from 15 residues. Germline V lookup: CDR1 SGHVS, CDR2 FNYEAQ. V gave up 1 base and J gave up 3 bases, with 9 bases separating them. The CDR3 sequence: CASSLVQASNEKLFF. CDR3 DNA: TGTGCCAGCAGCTTAGTGCAGGCCTCTAATGAAAAACTGTTTTTT.

This clone has a handful of counts. The rearrangement uses TRBV7-2 and TRBJ1-2, with 8 positions matching TRBD1. V gave up 5 bases and J gave up 8 bases; unmatched junction bases: 13. The CDR3 has 15 amino acids. Germline values: CDR1 SGHTA, CDR2 FQGNSA. CDR3 in amino acids: CASSPGGQGAKGYTF. CDR3 sequence (DNA): TGTGCCAGCAGCCCAGGGGGGCAGGGGGCAAAGGGCTACACCTTC.

CDR3 nucleotide sequence: TGCAGCCTAAGTCGCGGCGGACCCAGGGATGAGCAGTTCTTC. Residues: CSLSRGGPRDEQFF. V and J are TRBV29-1 and TRBJ2-1, with a weak D call TRBD1 (5 bases). Germline V gene data show CDR1 as SQVTM and CDR2 as ANQGSEA. The V end was cut by 8 bases, the J end by 8 bases, with 22 bases between. The CDR3 sequence is 14 residues long.

The rearrangement joins TRBV19 to TRBJ2-1; 7 bases are a match to TRBD1. V lost 2 bases to trimming and J lost 5 bases; unmatched junction nucleotides: 9. Germline V gives CDR1 LNHDA, CDR2 SQIVND (reference sequence). This CDR3 contains 16 residues. Here the CDR3 DNA reads TGTGCCAGTAGTATACTAACACAGGGGTATAACAATGAGCAGTTCTTC. Its protein product is CASSILTQGYNNEQFF.

The chain carries TRBV19 and TRBJ2-5; the match to TRBD2 covers 14 bases. CDR3 length: 16 amino acids. V lost 5 bases, J lost 4 bases, and 6 bases stayed unmatched. Germline V gene data show CDR1 as LNHDA and CDR2 as SQIVND (reference sequence). The CDR3 sequence is CASSPGTSGGGETQYF. The CDR3 DNA reads TGTGCCAGTAGTCCCGGGACTAGCGGGGGTGGAGAGACCCAGTACTTC.

This clone was detected ten times or more. The chain employs TRBV10-3 and TRBJ2-7, with D possibly matching TRBD1 (6 bases). CDR1 and CDR2 (germline): ENHRY, SYGVKD. There are 13 residues in the CDR3. The V end lost 3 bases, the J end lost 9 bases, and 15 bases lay between the germline ends. The CDR3 sequence is CAISEGTPRVQYF. The CDR3 coding sequence is TGTGCCATCAGTGAAGGGACACCAAGGGTGCAGTACTTC.

The chain links TRBV29-1 to TRBJ1-1, with D tentatively TRBD1 (6 bases). Germline lookup yields CDR1 SQVTM and CDR2 ANQGSEA. The germline V and J ends were trimmed by 5 bases and 0 bases, with 13 bases remaining between them. The CDR3 consists of 14 residues. CDR3 protein: CSVSQGSMNTEAFF. The CDR3 coding sequence is TGCAGCGTTTCACAGGGATCCATGAACACTGAAGCTTTCTTT.

On this clone itself: This sample also contains other DNA sequences that code for the same CDR3. The chain carries TRBV5-1 and TRBJ1-1; D is ambiguous. The CDR3 runs 12 residues. Per germline, CDR1 SGHRS and CDR2 YFSETQ. Trimming stripped 0 bases from V and 3 bases from J, with 3 bases between. The CDR3 loop reads CASSLGDTEAFF. The CDR3 region has the DNA TGCGCCAGCAGCTTGGGCGACACTGAAGCTTTCTTT.

The CDR3 sequence is CASSEARLAGGYNEQFF. CDR3 DNA sequence: TGTGCCAGCAGTGAAGCGCGGCTAGCGGGAGGCTACAATGAGCAGTTCTTC. This sequence joins TRBV6-1 and TRBJ2-1, with 11 nucleotides matching TRBD2. Germline CDR1 reads MNHNS; CDR2 reads SASEGT. J was trimmed by 3 bases and V by 0 bases; bases with no gene match: 4. This CDR3 has 17 amino acids.

With respect to this clone: The sample holds other DNA sequences that translate to the same CDR3. The chain couples TRBV18 to TRBJ1-5; 10 bases agree with TRBD1. Trimming cost V 2 bases and J 5 bases; bases outside gene matches: 0. CDR1 and CDR2 from the germline V gene are KGHSH and LQKENI. CDR3 length equals 14 residues. The CDR3 here is CASSPGTGDQPQHF. In nucleotides, the CDR3 is TGTGCCAGCTCACCAGGGACAGGGGATCAGCCCCAGCATTTT.

This clone was seen only a few times. This chain links TRBV6-4 with TRBJ2-2; 7 bases are shared with TRBD2. The CDR3 has 14 amino acids. The V and J ends lost 4 bases and 3 bases, in that order; junction bases with no gene match: 2. Germline CDR1 MRHNA, CDR2 SNTAGT. The CDR3 here is CASSVAGDTGELFF. CDR3 bases: TGTGCCAGCAGTGTCGCGGGAGACACCGGGGAGCTGTTTTTT.

The chain combines TRBV2 with TRBJ1-2, with 7 bases aligning to TRBD1. Germline CDR1 and CDR2: SNHLY and FYNNEI. CDR3 length: 16 amino acids. Trimming removed 5 bases from V and 4 bases from J; junction bases left unmatched: 13. CDR3 bases: TGTGCCAGCAGTCAGTGGAGGAATGACAGGGTCTATGGCTACACCTTC. Protein product: CASSQWRNDRVYGYTF.